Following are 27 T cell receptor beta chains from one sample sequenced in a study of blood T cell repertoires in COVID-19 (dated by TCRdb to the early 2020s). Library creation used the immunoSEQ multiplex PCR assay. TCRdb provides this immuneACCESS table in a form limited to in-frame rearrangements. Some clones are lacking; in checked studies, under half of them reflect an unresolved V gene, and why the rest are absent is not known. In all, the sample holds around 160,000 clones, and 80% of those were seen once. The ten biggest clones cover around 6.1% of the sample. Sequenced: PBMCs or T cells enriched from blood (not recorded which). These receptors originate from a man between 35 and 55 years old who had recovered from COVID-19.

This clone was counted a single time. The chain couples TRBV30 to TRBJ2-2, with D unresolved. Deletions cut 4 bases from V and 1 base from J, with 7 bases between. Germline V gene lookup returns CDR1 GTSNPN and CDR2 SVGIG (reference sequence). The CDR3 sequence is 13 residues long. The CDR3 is CAWMVVNTGELFF. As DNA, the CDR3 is TGTGCCTGGATGGTAGTGAACACCGGGGAGCTGTTTTTT.

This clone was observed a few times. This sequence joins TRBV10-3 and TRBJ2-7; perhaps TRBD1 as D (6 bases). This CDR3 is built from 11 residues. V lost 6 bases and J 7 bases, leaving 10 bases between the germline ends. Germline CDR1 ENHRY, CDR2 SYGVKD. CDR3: CAIRGGWEQYF. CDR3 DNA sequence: TGTGCCATCAGAGGGGGATGGGAGCAGTACTTC.

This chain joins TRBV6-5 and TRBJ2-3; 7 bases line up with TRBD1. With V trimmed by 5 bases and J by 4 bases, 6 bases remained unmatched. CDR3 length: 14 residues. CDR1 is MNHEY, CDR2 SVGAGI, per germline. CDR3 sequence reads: CASSLQQGPDTQYF. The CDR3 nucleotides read TGTGCCAGCAGTCTCCAACAGGGGCCAGATACGCAGTATTTT.

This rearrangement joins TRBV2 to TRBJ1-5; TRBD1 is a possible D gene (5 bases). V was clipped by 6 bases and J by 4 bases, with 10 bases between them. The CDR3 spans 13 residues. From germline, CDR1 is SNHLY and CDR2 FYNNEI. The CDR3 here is CASRWGVNQPQHF. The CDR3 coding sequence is TGTGCCAGCAGGTGGGGGGTGAATCAGCCCCAGCATTTT.

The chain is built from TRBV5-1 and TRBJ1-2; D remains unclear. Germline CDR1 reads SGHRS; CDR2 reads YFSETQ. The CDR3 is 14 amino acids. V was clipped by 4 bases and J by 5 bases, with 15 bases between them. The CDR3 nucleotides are TGCGCCAGCAGCGTCGACATGGCCTCTTATGGCTACACCTTC. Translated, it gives CASSVDMASYGYTF.

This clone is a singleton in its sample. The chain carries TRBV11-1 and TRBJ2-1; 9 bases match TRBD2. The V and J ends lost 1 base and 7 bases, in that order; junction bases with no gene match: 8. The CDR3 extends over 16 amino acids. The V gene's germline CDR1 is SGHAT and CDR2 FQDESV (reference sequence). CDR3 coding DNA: TGTGCCAGCAGCTTAGTGGGCGGGGGGGTTTGGAATGAGCAGTTCTTC. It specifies CASSLVGGGVWNEQFF.

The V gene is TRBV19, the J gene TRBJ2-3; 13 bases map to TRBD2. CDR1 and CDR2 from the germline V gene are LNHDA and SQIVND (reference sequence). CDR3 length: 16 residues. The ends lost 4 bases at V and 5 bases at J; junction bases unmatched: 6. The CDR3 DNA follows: TGTGCCAGTAGTACGGGGACTAGCGGGGCCGGAGATACGCAGTATTTT. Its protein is CASSTGTSGAGDTQYF.

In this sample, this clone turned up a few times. CDR3 residues: CASSQGWTGGIEKLFF. DNA for the CDR3: TGTGCCAGCAGCCAAGGATGGACAGGGGGAATTGAAAAACTGTTTTTT. V usage is TRBV14 and J usage is TRBJ1-4; TRBD1 matches at 10 bases. Trimming at V came to 1 base and at J to 7 bases, leaving 6 bases not matched to a gene. In germline, CDR1 is SGHDN, CDR2 FVKESK. The CDR3 is 16 residues long.

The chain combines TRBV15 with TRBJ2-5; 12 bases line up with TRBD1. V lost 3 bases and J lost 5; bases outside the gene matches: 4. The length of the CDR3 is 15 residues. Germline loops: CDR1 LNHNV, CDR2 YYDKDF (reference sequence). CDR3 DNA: TGTGCCACCAGCAGGGGACAGGGGGCCGGGGAGACCCAGTACTTC. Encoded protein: CATSRGQGAGETQYF. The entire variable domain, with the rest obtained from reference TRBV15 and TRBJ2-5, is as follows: DAMVIQNPRYQVTQFGKPVTLSCSQTLNHNVMYWYQQKSSQAPKLLFHYYDKDFNNEADTPDNFQSRRPNTSFCFLDIRSPGLGDTAMYLCATSRGQGAGETQYFGPGTRLLVL.

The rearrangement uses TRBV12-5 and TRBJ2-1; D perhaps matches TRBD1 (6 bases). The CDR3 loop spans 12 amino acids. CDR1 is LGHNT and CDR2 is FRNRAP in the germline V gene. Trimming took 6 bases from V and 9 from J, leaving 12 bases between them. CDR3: CASGWGRVEQFF. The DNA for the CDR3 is TGTGCTAGTGGGTGGGGGCGTGTTGAGCAGTTCTTC.

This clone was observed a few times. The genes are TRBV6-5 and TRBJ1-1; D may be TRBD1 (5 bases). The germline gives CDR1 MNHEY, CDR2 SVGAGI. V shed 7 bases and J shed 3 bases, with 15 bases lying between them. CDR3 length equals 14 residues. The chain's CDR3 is CASTTTEGYTEAFF. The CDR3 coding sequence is TGTGCCAGCACTACCACGGAGGGGTACACTGAAGCTTTCTTT.

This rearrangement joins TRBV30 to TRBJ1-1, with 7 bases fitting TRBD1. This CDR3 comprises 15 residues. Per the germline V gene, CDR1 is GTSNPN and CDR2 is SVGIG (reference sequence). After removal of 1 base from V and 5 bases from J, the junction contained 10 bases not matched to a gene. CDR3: CAWSGIGGGETEAFF. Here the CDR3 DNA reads TGTGCCTGGAGTGGTATTGGAGGGGGCGAAACTGAAGCTTTCTTT. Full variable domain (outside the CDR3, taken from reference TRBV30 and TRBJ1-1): SQTIHQWPATLVQPVGSPLSLECTVEGTSNPNLYWYRQAAGRGLQLLFYSVGIGQISSEVPQNLSASRPQDRQFILSSKKLLLSDSGFYLCAWSGIGGGETEAFFGQGTRLTVV.

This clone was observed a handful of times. In nucleotides, the CDR3 is TGTGCCAGCAGCTTATTGGGACAGGTGAACACCGGGGAGCTGTTTTTT. This encodes CASSLLGQVNTGELFF. The chain combines TRBV7-6 with TRBJ2-2; TRBD1 aligns across 8 bases. CDR1 SGHVS and CDR2 FNYEAQ come from the germline V gene. CDR3 length: 16 amino acids. Trimming at V came to 2 bases and at J to 1 base, leaving 3 bases not matched to a gene.

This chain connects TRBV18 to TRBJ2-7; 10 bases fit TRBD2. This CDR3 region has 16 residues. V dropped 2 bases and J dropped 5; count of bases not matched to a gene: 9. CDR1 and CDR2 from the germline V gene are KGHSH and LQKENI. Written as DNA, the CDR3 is TGTGCCAGCTCACCATCGTTAGCGGGGGGAGATAACGAGCAGTACTTC. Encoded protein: CASSPSLAGGDNEQYF.

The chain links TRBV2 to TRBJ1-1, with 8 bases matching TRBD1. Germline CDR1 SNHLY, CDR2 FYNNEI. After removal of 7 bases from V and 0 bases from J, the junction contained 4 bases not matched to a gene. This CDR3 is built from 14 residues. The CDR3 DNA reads TGTGCCAGCACCCGGACAGGGATGAACACTGAAGCTTTCTTT. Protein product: CASTRTGMNTEAFF.

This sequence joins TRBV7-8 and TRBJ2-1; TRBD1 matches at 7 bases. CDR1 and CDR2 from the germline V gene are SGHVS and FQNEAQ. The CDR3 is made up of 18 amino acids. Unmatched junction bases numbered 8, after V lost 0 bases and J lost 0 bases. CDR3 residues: CASSLAWSGGSSYNEQFF. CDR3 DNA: TGTGCCAGCAGCTTAGCTTGGTCAGGGGGAAGCTCCTACAATGAGCAGTTCTTC.

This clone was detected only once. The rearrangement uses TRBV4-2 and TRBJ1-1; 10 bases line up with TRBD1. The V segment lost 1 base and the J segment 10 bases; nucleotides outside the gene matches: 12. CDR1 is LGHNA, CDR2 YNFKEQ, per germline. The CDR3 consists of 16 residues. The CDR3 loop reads CASSQADRGSRWGAFF. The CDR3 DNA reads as TGTGCCAGCAGCCAAGCGGACAGGGGGAGCCGCTGGGGAGCTTTCTTT.

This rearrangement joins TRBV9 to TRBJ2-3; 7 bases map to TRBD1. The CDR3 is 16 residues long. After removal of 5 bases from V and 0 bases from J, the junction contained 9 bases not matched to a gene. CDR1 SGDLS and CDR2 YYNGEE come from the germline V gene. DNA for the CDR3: TGTGCCAGCAGTGGAGGACAGGATCTTAGCACAGATACGCAGTATTTT. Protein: CASSGGQDLSTDTQYF.

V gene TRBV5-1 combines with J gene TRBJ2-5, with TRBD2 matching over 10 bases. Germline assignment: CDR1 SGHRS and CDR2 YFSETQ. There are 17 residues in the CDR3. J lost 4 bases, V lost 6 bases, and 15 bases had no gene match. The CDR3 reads CASTLGGPSGGRETQYF. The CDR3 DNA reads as TGCGCCAGCACCCTCGGAGGGCCTAGCGGGGGTAGAGAGACCCAGTACTTC.

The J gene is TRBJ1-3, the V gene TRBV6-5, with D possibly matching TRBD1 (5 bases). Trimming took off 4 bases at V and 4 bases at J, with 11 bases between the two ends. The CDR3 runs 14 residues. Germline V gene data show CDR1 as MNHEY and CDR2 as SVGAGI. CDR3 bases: TGTGCCAGCAGTTTTCTCGGGGGGGGAAACACCATATATTTT. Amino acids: CASSFLGGGNTIYF.

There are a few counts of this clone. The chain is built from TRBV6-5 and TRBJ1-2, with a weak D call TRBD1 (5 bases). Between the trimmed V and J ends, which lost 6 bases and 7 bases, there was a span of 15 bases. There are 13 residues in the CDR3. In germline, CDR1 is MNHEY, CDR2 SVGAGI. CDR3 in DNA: TGTGCCAGCAGCCAAGACAGAGGTCGTGGCTACACCTTC. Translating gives CASSQDRGRGYTF.

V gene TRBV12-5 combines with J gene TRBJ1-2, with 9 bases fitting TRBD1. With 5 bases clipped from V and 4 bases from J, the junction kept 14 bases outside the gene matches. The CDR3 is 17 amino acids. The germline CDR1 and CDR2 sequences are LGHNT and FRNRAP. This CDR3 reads CASGPRFGTGRIYGYTF. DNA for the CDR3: TGTGCTAGTGGTCCCCGTTTCGGGACAGGGCGGATCTATGGCTACACCTTC.

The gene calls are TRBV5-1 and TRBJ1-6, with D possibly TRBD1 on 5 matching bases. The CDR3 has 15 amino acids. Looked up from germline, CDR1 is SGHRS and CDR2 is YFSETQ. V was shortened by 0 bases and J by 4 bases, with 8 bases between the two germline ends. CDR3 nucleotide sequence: TGCGCCAGCAGCTTGGGACAGAATTATAATTCACCCCTCCACTTT. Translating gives CASSLGQNYNSPLHF.

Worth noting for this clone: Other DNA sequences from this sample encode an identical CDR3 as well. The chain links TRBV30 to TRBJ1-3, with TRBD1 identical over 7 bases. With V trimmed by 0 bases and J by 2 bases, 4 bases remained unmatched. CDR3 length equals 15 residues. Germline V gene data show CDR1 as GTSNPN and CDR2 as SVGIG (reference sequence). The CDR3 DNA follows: TGTGCCTGGAGTGTACGGAGGGGGCCTGGAAACACCATATATTTT. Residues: CAWSVRRGPGNTIYF.

CDR3 in amino acids: CASSSGDQPQHF. In nucleotides, the CDR3 is TGTGCCAGCAGTAGCGGGGATCAGCCCCAGCATTTT. V gene TRBV6-5 combines with J gene TRBJ1-5; D remains unclear. CDR1 and CDR2 (germline): MNHEY, SVGAGI. There are 12 residues in the CDR3. V was trimmed by 5 bases and J by 5 bases, leaving 7 bases between them.

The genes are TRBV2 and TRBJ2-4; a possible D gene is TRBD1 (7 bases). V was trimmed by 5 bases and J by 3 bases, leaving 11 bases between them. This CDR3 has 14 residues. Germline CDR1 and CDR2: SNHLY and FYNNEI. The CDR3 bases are TGTGCCAGCAGTAACAGGGGAGGCAAAAACATTCAGTACTTC. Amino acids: CASSNRGGKNIQYF.

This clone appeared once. CDR3 sequence (DNA): TGTGCCAGCAGCTTAGTTACCCAGCGCTCCTACAATGAGCAGTTCTTC. Translation: CASSLVTQRSYNEQFF. J is TRBJ2-1 and V is TRBV7-8, with D unclear. Germline V CDR1 and CDR2: SGHVS, FQNEAQ. The CDR3 totals 16 residues. Between the trimmed V and J ends, which lost 1 base and 0 bases, there was a span of 10 bases.